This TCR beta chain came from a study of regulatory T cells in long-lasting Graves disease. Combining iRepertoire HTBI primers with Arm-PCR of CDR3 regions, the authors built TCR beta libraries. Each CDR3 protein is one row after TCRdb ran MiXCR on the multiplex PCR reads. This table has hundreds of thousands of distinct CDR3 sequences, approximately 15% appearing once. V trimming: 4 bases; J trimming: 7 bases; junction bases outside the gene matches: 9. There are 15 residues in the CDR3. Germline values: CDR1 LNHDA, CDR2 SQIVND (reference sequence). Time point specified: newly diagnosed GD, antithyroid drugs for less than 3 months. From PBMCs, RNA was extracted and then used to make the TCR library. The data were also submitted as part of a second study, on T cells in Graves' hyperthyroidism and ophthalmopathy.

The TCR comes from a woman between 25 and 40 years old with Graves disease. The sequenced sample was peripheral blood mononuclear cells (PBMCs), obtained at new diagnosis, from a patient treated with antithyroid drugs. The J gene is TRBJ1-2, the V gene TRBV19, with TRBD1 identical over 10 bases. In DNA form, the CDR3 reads TGTGCCAGTAGTACTCCCGGGACAGGGGTTGGTGGCTACACCTTC. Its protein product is CASSTPGTGVGGYTF.